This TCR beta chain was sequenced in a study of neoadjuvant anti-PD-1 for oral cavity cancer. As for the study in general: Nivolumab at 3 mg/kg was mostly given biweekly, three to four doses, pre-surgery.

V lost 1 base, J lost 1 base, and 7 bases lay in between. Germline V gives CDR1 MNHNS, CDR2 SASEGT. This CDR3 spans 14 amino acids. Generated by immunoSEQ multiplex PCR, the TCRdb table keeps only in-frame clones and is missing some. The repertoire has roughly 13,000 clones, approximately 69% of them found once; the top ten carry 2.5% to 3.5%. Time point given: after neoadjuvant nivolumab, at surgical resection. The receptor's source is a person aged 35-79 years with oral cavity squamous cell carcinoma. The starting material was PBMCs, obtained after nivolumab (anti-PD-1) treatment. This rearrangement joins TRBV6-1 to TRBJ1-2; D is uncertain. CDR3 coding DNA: TGTGCCAGCAGTGAAGGGGTACTTAACTATGGCTACACCTTC. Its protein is CASSEGVLNYGYTF.